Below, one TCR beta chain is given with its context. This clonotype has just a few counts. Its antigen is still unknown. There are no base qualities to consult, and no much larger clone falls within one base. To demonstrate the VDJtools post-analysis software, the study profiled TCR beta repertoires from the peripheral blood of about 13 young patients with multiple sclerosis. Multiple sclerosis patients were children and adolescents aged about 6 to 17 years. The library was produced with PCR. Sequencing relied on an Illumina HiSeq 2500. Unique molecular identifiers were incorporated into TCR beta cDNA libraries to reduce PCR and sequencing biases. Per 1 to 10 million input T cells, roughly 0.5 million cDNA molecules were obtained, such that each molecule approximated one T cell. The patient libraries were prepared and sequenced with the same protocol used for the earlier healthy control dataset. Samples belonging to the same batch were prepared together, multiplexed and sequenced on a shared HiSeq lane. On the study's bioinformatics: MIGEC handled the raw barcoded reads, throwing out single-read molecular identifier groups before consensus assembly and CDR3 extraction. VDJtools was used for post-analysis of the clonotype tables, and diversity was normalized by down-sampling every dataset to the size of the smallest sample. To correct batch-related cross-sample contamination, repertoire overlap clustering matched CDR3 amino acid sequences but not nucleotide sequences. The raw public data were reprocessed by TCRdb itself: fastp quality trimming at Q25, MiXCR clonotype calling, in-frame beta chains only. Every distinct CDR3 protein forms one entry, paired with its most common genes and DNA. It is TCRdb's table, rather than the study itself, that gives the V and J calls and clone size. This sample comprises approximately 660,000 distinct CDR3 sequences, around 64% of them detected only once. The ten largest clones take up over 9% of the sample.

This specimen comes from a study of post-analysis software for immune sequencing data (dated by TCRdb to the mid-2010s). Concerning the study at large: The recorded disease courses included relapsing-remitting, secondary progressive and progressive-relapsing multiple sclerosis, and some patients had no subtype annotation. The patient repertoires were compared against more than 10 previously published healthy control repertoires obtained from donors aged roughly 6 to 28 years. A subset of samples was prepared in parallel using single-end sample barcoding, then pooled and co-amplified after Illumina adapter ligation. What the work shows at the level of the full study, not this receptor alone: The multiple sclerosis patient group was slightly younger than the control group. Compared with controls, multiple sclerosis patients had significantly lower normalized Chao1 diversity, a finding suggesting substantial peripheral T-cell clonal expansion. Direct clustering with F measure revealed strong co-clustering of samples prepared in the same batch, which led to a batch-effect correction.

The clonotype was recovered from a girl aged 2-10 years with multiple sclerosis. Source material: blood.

The DNA sequence is as follows: TGTGCCAGCAGCCAAGCAGGGGCCGGTGAAGCTTTCTTT. This gives the protein CASSQAGAGEAFF. This chain is built from TRBV3-1 and TRBJ1-1; 6 matching bases give a weak D call of TRBD1. V is clipped by 1 base and J by 7 bases, and the sequence between their germline boundaries is 10 bases long. Reading the germline V gene (reference sequence) gives CDR1 LGHDT and CDR2 YNNKEL. The CDR3 contains 13 residues, cysteine and phenylalanine counted. This entry keeps only the CDR3 DNA: 39 bases, framed from base 1.